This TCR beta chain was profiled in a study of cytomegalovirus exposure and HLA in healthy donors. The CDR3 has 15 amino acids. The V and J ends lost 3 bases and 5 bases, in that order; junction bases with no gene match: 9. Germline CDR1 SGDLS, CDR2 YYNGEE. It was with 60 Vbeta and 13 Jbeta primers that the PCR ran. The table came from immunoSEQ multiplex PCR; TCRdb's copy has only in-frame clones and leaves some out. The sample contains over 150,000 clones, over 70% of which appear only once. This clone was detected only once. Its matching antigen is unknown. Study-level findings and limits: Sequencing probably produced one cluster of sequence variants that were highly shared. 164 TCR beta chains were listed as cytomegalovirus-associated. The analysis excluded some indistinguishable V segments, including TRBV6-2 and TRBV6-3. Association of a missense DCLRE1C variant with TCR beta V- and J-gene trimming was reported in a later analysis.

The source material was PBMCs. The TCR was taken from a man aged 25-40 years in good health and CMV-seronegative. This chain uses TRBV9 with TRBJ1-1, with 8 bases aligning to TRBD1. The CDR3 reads CASSDTGGMGTEAFF. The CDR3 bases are TGTGCCAGCAGCGACACAGGGGGAATGGGGACTGAAGCTTTCTTT.